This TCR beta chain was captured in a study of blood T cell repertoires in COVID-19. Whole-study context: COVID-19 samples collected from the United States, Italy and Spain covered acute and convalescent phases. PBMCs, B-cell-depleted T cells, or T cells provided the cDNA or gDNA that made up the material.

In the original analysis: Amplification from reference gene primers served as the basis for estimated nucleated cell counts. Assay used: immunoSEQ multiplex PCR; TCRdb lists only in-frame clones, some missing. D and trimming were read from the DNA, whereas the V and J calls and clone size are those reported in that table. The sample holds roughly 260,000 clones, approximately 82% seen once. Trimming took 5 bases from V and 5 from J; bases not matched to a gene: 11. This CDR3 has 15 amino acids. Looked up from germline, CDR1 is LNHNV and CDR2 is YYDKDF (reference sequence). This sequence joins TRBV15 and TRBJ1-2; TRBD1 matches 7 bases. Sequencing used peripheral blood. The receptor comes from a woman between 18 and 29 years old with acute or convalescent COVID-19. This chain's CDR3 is CATSPHTGTEYGYTF. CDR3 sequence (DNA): TGTGCCACCAGCCCCCACACCGGGACAGAGTATGGCTACACCTTC.